A selection of T cell receptor beta chains follows, all from one sample in a study of T cell repertoires in cytomegalovirus infection. TCRdb analysed the reads with MiXCR anew, one entry per CDR3 protein. The sample shows some 120,000 distinct CDR3 sequences, 30% to 40% of them seen only once. These TCRs' antigens remain unknown. The material was CD8+ T cells from cultured PBMCs, obtained from culture after CMV antigen stimulation. The receptors were sampled from a human donor in good health (CMV status not recorded). Some clones in this sample may be carry-over from other donors' samples. The CDR3 runs from the conserved cysteine through the conserved F or W. The order of the fields is clone size, V gene, D gene, J gene, CDR3 DNA, CDR3 protein. The D gene is left open where the match is weak. Part of the rows lack a size; the others show once, few, many or a class for expanded clones.

abundance: -; v_gene: TRBV6-5; d_gene: -; j_gene: TRBJ2-6; CDR3nt: TGTGCCAGCAGTTATAACACCCCTGGGGCCAACGTCCTGACTTTC; CDR3aa: CASSYNTPGANVLTF
abundance: few; v_gene: TRBV12-3/TRBV12-4; d_gene: -; j_gene: TRBJ1-1; CDR3nt: TGTGCCAGCAGTTCGACCCTGACAGACGAAGCTTTCTTT; CDR3aa: CASSSTLTDEAFF
abundance: -; v_gene: TRBV27; d_gene: -; j_gene: TRBJ2-3; CDR3nt: TGTGCCAGCAGTTTAGGGGGGATGGATACGCAGTATTTT; CDR3aa: CASSLGGMDTQYF
abundance: few; v_gene: TRBV7-9; d_gene: -; j_gene: TRBJ2-7; CDR3nt: TGTGCCAGCAGCCATCGTCACGAGGGGGTTTACGAGCAGTACTTC; CDR3aa: CASSHRHEGVYEQYF
abundance: few; v_gene: TRBV7-3; d_gene: TRBD2; j_gene: TRBJ2-3; CDR3nt: TGTGCCAGCAGCTTACTTCCTAGCGGGGGGACCCCAGGCACAGATACGCAGTATTTT; CDR3aa: CASSLLPSGGTPGTDTQYF
abundance: few; v_gene: TRBV27; d_gene: -; j_gene: TRBJ1-2; CDR3nt: TGTGCCAGCAGTTTCAAGTCCTCCGGTGGCTACACCTTC; CDR3aa: CASSFKSSGGYTF
abundance: many; v_gene: TRBV7-2; d_gene: TRBD1; j_gene: TRBJ1-1; CDR3nt: TGTGCCAGCAGGGGCAGGGGGCAGTACACTGAAGCTTTCTTT; CDR3aa: CASRGRGQYTEAFF
abundance: once; v_gene: TRBV4-1; d_gene: -; j_gene: TRBJ1-6; CDR3nt: TGCGCCAGCGGAGGGTCCTATAATTCACCCCTCCACTTT; CDR3aa: CASGGSYNSPLHF
abundance: few; v_gene: TRBV7-6; d_gene: -; j_gene: TRBJ1-3; CDR3nt: TGTGCCAGCAGCCAAAGGGCCGGGGAGTATCCTAAGCCTGGAAACACCATATATTTT; CDR3aa: CASSQRAGEYPKPGNTIYF
abundance: few; v_gene: TRBV20-1; d_gene: TRBD1; j_gene: TRBJ1-5; CDR3nt: TGCAGTGCGGATACAGGGGCGGAACAGCCCCAGCATTTT; CDR3aa: CSADTGAEQPQHF
abundance: medium-sized; v_gene: TRBV4-1; d_gene: TRBD2; j_gene: TRBJ2-4; CDR3nt: TGCGCCAGCAGCCAAGAGGTTGCTAGCGGGGGCAACATTCAGTACTTC; CDR3aa: CASSQEVASGGNIQYF
abundance: -; v_gene: TRBV7-9; d_gene: TRBD2; j_gene: TRBJ2-5; CDR3nt: TGTGCCAGCAGCTTAGTTTTGCAACTAGCGGGGGTTGAGACCCAGTACTTC; CDR3aa: CASSLVLQLAGVETQYF
abundance: few; v_gene: TRBV4-1; d_gene: -; j_gene: TRBJ2-1; CDR3nt: TGCGCCAGCAGCCTCCTCCGAGGGGACAATGAGCAGTTCTTC; CDR3aa: CASSLLRGDNEQFF
abundance: -; v_gene: TRBV4-2; d_gene: TRBD1; j_gene: TRBJ1-1; CDR3nt: TGTGCCAGCAGCCACGGACAGGGGAACACTGAAGCTTTCTTT; CDR3aa: CASSHGQGNTEAFF
abundance: -; v_gene: TRBV27; d_gene: TRBD2; j_gene: TRBJ2-7; CDR3nt: TGTGCCAGCAGTTTAGCGGGGGGACCCGACGAGCAGTACTTC; CDR3aa: CASSLAGGPDEQYF
abundance: -; v_gene: TRBV4-3; d_gene: TRBD2; j_gene: TRBJ2-7; CDR3nt: TGCGCCAGCAGCCAAGACGGCGGGAGCTCCTACGAGCAGTACTTC; CDR3aa: CASSQDGGSSYEQYF
abundance: -; v_gene: TRBV6-1; d_gene: -; j_gene: TRBJ2-7; CDR3nt: TGTGCCAGCAGTGAATGGGGGCTCTCTCCCTACGAGCAGTACTTC; CDR3aa: CASSEWGLSPYEQYF
abundance: -; v_gene: TRBV7-4; d_gene: -; j_gene: TRBJ2-2; CDR3nt: TGTGCCAGCAGCGGGCAGACTAGCGGGGAGCTGTTTTTT; CDR3aa: CASSGQTSGELFF
abundance: -; v_gene: TRBV7-9; d_gene: -; j_gene: TRBJ2-1; CDR3nt: TGTGCCAGCACCCTTGGGGGTGAGCAGTTCTTC; CDR3aa: CASTLGGEQFF
abundance: -; v_gene: TRBV19; d_gene: -; j_gene: TRBJ1-1; CDR3nt: TGTGCCAGTAGTATAACTGGCAGCTCGAACACTGAAGCTTTCTTT; CDR3aa: CASSITGSSNTEAFF
abundance: many; v_gene: TRBV7-3; d_gene: -; j_gene: TRBJ2-1; CDR3nt: TGTGCCAGCAGCTTAGTAGGGGACGAGCAGTTCTTC; CDR3aa: CASSLVGDEQFF
abundance: -; v_gene: TRBV25-1; d_gene: -; j_gene: TRBJ2-7; CDR3nt: TGTGCCAGCAGTGAATATTTGGGGTCTAACGAGCAGTACTTC; CDR3aa: CASSEYLGSNEQYF
abundance: -; v_gene: TRBV10-3; d_gene: TRBD2; j_gene: TRBJ2-1; CDR3nt: TGTGCCATCAGCGCAGCGGGGGTCTCCTACAATGAGCAGTTCTTC; CDR3aa: CAISAAGVSYNEQFF
abundance: -; v_gene: TRBV28; d_gene: -; j_gene: TRBJ1-5; CDR3nt: TGTGCCAGCAGTTTAGGGACAACAAGCAATCAGCCCCAGCATTTT; CDR3aa: CASSLGTTSNQPQHF
abundance: -; v_gene: TRBV18; d_gene: TRBD1; j_gene: TRBJ2-7; CDR3nt: TGTGCCAGCTCACCATCAGGGGGCGAGCAGTACTTC; CDR3aa: CASSPSGGEQYF
abundance: few; v_gene: TRBV5-4; d_gene: TRBD2; j_gene: TRBJ2-7; CDR3nt: TGTGCCAGCAGTATGGTGGGGGGGTCCACCTACGAGCAGTACTTC; CDR3aa: CASSMVGGSTYEQYF
abundance: -; v_gene: TRBV7-6; d_gene: -; j_gene: TRBJ1-1; CDR3nt: TGTGCCAGCAGCTTAGCGGAATCTTTCATGAACACTGAAGCTTTCTTT; CDR3aa: CASSLAESFMNTEAFF